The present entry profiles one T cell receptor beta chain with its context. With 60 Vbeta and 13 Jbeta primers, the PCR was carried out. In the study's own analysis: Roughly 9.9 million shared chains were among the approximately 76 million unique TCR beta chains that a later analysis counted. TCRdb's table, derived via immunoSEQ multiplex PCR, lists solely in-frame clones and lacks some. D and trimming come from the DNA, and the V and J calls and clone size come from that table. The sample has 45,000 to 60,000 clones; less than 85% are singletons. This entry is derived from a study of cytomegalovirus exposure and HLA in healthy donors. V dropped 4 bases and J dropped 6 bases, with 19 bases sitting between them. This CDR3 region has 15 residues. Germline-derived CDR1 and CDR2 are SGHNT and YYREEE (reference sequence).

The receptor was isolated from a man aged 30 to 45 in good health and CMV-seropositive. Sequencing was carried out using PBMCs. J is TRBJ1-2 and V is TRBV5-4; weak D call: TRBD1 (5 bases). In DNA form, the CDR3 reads TGTGCCAGCAGCAGCCCTCAAACCAGGGTGCATGGCTACACCTTC. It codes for CASSSPQTRVHGYTF.